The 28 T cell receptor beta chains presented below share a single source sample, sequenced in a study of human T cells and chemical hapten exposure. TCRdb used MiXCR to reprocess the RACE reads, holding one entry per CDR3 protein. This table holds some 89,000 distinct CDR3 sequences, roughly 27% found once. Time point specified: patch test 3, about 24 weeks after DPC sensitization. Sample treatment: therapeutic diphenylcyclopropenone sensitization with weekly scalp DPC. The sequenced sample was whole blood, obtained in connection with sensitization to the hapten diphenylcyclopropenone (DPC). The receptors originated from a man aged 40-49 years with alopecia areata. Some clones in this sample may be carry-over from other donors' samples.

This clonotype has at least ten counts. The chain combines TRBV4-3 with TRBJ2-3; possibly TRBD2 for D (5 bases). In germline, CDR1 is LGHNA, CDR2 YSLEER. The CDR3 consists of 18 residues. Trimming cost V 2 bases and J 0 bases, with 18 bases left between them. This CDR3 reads CASSQTLASGPSTDTQYF. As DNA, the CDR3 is TGCGCCAGCAGCCAAACCTTGGCGAGCGGCCCTAGCACAGATACGCAGTATTTT.

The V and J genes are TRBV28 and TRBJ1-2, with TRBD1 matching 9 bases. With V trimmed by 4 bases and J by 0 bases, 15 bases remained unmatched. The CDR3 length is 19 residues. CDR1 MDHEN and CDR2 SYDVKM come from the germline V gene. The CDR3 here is CASSSSSSRRQGANYGYTF. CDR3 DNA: TGTGCCAGCAGTTCCTCATCTTCACGCCGACAGGGGGCTAACTATGGCTACACCTTC.

The chain's CDR3 is CASSYDNRDSKAQYF. DNA of the CDR3: TGTGCCAGCAGTTACGACAACCGGGACTCGAAGGCGCAGTATTTT. The chain joins TRBV6-2 or TRBV6-3 to TRBJ2-3, with a possible D match to TRBD2 (6 bases). The V and J ends lost 2 bases and 10 bases respectively, with 19 bases between them. Germline loops: CDR1 MNHEY, CDR2 SVGEGT. The CDR3 is 15 amino acids.

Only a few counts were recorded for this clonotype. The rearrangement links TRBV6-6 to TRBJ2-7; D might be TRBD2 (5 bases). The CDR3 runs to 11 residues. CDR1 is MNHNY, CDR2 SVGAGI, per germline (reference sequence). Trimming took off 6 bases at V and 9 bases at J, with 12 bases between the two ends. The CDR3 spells CASRLTSVQYF. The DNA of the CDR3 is TGTGCCAGCAGACTCACTAGTGTGCAGTACTTC.

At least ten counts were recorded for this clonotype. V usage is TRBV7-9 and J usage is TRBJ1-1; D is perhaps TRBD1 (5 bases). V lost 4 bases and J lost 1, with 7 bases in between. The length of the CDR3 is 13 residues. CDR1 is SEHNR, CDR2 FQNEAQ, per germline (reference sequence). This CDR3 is CASSSGQNTEAFF. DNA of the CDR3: TGTGCCAGCAGCTCAGGACAGAACACTGAAGCTTTCTTT.

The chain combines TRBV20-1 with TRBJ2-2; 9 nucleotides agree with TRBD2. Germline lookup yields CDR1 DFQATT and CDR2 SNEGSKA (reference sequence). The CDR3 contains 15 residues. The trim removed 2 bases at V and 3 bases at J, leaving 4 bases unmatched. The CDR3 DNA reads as TGCAGTGCTAGAAGCGGGAGGAGGGACACCGGGGAGCTGTTTTTT. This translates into CSARSGRRDTGELFF.

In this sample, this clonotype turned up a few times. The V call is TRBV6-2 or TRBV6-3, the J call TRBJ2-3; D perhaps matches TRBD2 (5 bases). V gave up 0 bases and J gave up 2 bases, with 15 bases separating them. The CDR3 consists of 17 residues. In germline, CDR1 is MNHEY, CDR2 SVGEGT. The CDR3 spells CASSYSGIASFTDTQYF. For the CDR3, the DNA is TGTGCCAGCAGTTACTCCGGGATAGCTTCCTTCACAGATACGCAGTATTTT.

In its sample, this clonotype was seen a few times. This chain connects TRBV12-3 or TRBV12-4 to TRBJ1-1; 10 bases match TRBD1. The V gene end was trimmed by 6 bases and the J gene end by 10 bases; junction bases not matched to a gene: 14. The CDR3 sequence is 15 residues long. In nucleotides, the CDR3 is TGTGCCAGCAGCAGACCGACAGGGGGCGGGTCGGGAGCTTTCTTT. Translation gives CASSRPTGGGSGAFF.

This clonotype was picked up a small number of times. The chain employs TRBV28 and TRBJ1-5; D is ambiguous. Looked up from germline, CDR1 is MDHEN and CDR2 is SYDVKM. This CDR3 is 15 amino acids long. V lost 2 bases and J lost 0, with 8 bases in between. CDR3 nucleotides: TGTGCCAGCAGTTTACTAGCCGGTAGCAATCAGCCCCAGCATTTT. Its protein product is CASSLLAGSNQPQHF.

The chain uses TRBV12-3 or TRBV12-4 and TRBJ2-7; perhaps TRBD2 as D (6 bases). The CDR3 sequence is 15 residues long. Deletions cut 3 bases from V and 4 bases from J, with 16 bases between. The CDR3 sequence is CASSFETGGGYEQYF. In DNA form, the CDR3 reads TGTGCCAGCAGTTTTGAGACCGGGGGAGGATACGAGCAGTACTTC.

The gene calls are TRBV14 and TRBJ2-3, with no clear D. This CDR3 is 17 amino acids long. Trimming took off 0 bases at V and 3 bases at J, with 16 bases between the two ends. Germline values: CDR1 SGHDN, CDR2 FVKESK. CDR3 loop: CASSQDERASRTDTQYF. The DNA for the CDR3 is TGTGCCAGCAGCCAAGATGAAAGGGCGTCTAGGACAGATACGCAGTATTTT.

The CDR3 is CASSLPQGVSYGEQFF. The CDR3 region has the DNA TGTGCCAGCAGTTTACCGCAGGGGGTTAGCTACGGTGAGCAGTTCTTC. The gene calls are TRBV28 and TRBJ2-1; 7 bases line up with TRBD1. Germline CDR1 reads MDHEN; CDR2 reads SYDVKM. CDR3 length equals 16 residues. The trim removed 2 bases at V and 9 bases at J, leaving 13 bases unmatched. The complete variable domain, with remaining parts taken from reference TRBV28 and TRBJ2-1, reads DVKVTQSSRYLVKRTGEKVFLECVQDMDHENMFWYRQDPGLGLRLIYFSYDVKMKEKGDIPEGYSVSREKKERFSLILESASTNQTSMYLCASSLPQGVSYGEQFFGPGTRLTVL.

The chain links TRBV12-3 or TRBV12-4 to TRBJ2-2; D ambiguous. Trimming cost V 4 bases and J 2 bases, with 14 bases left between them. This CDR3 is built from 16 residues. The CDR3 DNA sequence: TGTGCCAGCAGTTCCACCTCCCCCCGCAACACCGGGGAGCTGTTTTTT. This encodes CASSSTSPRNTGELFF.

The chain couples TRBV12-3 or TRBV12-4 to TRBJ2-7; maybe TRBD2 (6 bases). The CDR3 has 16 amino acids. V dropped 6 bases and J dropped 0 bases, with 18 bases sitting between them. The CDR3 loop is CASSLNAGSSSYEQYF. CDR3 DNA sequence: TGTGCCAGCAGCCTTAACGCGGGATCGAGCTCCTACGAGCAGTACTTC.

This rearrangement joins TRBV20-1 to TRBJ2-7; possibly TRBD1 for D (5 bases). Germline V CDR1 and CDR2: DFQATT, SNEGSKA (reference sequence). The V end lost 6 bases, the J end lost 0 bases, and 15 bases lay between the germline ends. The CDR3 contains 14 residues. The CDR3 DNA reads TGCAGTGCCCTTCTAGGACATAGCTCCTACGAGCAGTACTTC. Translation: CSALLGHSSYEQYF.

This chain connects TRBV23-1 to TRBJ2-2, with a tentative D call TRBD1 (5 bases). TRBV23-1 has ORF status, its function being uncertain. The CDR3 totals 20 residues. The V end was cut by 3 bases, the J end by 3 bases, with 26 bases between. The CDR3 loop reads CASSHPVSGQFDRYTGELFF. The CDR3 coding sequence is TGCGCCAGCAGTCACCCCGTGTCAGGGCAATTCGACCGATACACCGGGGAGCTGTTTTTT.

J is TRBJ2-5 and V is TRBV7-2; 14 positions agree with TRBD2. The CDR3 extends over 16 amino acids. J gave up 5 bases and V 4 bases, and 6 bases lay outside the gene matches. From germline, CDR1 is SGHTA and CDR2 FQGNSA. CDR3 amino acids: CASSSRLAGGGETQYF. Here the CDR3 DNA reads TGTGCCAGCAGCTCCCGACTAGCGGGAGGGGGGGAGACCCAGTACTTC. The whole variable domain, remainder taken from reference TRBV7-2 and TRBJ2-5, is GAGVSQSPSNKVTEKGKDVELRCDPISGHTALYWYRQSLGQGLEFLIYFQGNSAPDKSGLPSDRFSAERTGGSVSTLTIQRTQQEDSAVYLCASSSRLAGGGETQYFGPGTRLLVL.

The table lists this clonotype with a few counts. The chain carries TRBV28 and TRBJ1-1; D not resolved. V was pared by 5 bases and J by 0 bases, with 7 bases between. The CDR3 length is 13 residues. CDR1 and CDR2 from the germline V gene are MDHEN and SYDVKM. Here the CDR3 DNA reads TGTGCCAGCAGTCCACCGATGAACACTGAAGCTTTCTTT. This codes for CASSPPMNTEAFF.

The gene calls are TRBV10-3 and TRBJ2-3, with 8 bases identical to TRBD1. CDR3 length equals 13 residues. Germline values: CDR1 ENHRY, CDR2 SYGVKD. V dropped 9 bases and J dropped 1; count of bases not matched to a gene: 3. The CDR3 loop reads CAIQGGGTDTQYF. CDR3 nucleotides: TGTGCCATACAGGGGGGTGGCACAGATACGCAGTATTTT.

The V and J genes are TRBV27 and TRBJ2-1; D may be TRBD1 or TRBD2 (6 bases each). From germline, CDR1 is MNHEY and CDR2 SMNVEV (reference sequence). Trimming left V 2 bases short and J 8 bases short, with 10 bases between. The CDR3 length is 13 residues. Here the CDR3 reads CASSLVGGYEQFF. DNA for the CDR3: TGTGCCAGCAGTTTAGTGGGGGGCTATGAGCAGTTCTTC.

DNA of the CDR3: TGCGCCAGCAGCTTGGTCCCAGGGTTGGAGCAGTACTTC. It codes for CASSLVPGLEQYF. The chain couples TRBV5-1 to TRBJ2-7, with TRBD1 as a possible D gene (5 bases). V was trimmed by 0 bases and J by 7 bases, leaving 11 bases between them. CDR1 is SGHRS and CDR2 is YFSETQ in the germline V gene. The CDR3 is 13 residues long. Looking up the rest from reference TRBV5-1 and TRBJ2-7 gives the full variable domain: KAGVTQTPRYLIKTRGQQVTLSCSPISGHRSVSWYQQTPGQGLQFLFEYFSETQRNKGNFPGRFSGRQFSNSRSEMNVSTLELGDSALYLCASSLVPGLEQYFGPGTRLTVT.

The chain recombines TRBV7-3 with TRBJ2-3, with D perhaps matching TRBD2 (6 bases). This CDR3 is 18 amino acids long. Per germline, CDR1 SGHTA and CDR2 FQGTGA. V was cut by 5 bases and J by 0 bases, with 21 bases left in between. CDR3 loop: CASSPDGSAPRSTDTQYF. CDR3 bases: TGTGCCAGCAGCCCCGACGGGAGTGCGCCCCGAAGCACAGATACGCAGTATTTT.

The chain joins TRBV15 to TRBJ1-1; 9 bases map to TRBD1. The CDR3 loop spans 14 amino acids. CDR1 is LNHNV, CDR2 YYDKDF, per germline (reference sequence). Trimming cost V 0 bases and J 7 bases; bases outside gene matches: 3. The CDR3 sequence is CATSRDGTGIEAFF. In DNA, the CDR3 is TGTGCCACCAGCAGAGATGGGACAGGGATTGAAGCTTTCTTT.

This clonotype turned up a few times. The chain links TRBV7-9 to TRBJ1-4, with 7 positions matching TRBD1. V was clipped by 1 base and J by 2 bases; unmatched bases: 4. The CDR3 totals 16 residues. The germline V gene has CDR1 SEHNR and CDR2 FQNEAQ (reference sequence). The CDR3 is CASSLGQGGTNEKLFF. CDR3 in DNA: TGTGCCAGCAGCTTAGGACAGGGAGGCACTAATGAAAAACTGTTTTTT.

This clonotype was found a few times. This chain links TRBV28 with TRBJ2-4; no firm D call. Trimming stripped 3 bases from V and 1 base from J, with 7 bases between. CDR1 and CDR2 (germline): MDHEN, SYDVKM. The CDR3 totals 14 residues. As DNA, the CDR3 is TGTGCCAGCAGTTTTGACGTTGCCAAAAACATTCAGTACTTC. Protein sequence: CASSFDVAKNIQYF.

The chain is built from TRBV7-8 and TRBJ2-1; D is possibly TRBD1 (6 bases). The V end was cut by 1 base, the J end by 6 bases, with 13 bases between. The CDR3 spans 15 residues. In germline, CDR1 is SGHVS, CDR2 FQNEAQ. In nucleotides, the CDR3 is TGTGCCAGCAGCTTAGACAGGGTATCAAGCAATGAGCAGTTCTTC. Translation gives CASSLDRVSSNEQFF.

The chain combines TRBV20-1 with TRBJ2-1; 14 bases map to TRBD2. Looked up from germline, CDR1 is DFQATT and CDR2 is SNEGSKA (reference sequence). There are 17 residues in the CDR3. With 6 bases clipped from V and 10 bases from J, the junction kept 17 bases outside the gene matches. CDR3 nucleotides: TGCAGTGCCAATGGGGGACTAGCGGGAGCACCACCCTTAGAGCAGTTCTTC. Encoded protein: CSANGGLAGAPPLEQFF.

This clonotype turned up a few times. The CDR3 nucleotides are TGTGCCAGCAGTCCTCAGGGGAACTATGGCTACACCTTC. Its translation: CASSPQGNYGYTF. The chain couples TRBV12-3 or TRBV12-4 to TRBJ1-2; a possible D gene is TRBD1 (6 bases). CDR3 size: 13 residues. Between the trimmed V and J ends, which lost 5 bases and 2 bases, there was a span of 9 bases.